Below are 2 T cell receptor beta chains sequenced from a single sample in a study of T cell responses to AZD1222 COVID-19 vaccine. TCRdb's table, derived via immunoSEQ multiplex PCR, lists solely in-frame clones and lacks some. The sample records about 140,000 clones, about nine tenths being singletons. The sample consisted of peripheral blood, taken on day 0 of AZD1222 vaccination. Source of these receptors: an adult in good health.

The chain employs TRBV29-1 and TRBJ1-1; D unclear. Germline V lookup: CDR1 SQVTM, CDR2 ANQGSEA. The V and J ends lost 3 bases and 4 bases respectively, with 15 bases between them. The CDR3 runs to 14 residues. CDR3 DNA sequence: TGCAGCGTTGAGCTCCCCGCCGGGTTCACTGAAGCTTTCTTT. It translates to CSVELPAGFTEAFF.

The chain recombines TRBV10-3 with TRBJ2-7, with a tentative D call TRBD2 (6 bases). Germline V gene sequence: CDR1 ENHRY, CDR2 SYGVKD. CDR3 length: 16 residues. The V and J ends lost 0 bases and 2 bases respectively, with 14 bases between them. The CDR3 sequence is CAISESGGRGPYEQYF. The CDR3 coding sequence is TGTGCCATCAGTGAGTCGGGGGGAAGGGGACCCTACGAGCAGTACTTC.